This T cell receptor (beta chain) originates from a study of a mutant IDH1 vaccine in newly diagnosed glioma. About the study: Most patients had received both radiotherapy and temozolomide, the prior options being radiotherapy, temozolomide, or both. Study-wide results and caveats: Among all patients, vaccine-induced immune responses occurred in roughly 93%.

With regard to this clone: The antigen is unknown.

Measured with immunoSEQ multiplex PCR; TCRdb has only the in-frame clones, and not every one. The table shows 50,000 to 65,000 clones, with 83% occurring only once. CDR3 length: 16 amino acids. V was clipped by 6 bases and J by 0 bases, with 12 bases between them. Germline V gene data show CDR1 as SGHAT and CDR2 as FQDESV (reference sequence). Time point described: week 47, end of study. In the vaccine, a single dose held 300 ug of the mutant IDH1 20-mer peptide, along with topical imiquimod. Patients, over weeks 1, 3, 5, 7, 11, 15, 19 and 23, received a total of eight vaccinations. Tumors from donors were new WHO grade 3 or 4 IDH1-mutant astrocytomas with ATRX loss.

The chain uses TRBV11-1 and TRBJ1-6; D gene unclear. The starting material was PBMCs, obtained from a glioma patient whose treatment included an IDH1 peptide vaccine. This sequence was found in a woman aged 50 to 60 with glioma. The CDR3 is CASRSGAVSYNSPLHF. The CDR3 nucleotides read TGTGCCAGCAGATCGGGCGCGGTCTCCTATAATTCACCCCTCCACTTT.